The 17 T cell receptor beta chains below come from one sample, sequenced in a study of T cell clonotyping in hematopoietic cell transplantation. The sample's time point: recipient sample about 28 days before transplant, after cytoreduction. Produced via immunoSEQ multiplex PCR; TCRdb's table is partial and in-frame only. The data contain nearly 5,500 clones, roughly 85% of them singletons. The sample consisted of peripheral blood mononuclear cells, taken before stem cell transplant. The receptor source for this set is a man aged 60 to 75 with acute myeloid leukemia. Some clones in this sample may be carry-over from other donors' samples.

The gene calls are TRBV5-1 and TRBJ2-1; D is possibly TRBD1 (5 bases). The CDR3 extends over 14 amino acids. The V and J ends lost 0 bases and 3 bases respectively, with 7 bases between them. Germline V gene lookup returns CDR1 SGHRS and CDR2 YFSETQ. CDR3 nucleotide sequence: TGCGCCAGCAGCTTGGGGCAGGGCTACAATGAGCAGTTCTTC. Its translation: CASSLGQGYNEQFF.

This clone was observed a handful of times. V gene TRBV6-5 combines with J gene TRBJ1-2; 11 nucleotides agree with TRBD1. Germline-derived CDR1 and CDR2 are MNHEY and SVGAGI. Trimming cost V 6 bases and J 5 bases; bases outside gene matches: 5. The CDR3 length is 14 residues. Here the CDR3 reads CASSGTGGPYGYTF. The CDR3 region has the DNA TGTGCCAGCAGCGGGACAGGGGGGCCTTATGGCTACACCTTC.

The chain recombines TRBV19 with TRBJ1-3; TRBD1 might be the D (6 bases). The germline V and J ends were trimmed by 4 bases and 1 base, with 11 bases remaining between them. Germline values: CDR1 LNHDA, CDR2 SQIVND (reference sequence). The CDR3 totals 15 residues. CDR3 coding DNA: TGTGCCAGTAGTAACGACCAGGGGTCTGGAAACACCATATATTTT. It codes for CASSNDQGSGNTIYF.

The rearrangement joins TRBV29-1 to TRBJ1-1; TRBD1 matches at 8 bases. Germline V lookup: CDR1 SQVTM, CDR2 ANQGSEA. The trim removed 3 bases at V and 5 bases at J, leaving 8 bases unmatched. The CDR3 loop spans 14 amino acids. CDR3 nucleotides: TGCAGCGTTGATAGACAGGGGCTAGGGACTGAAGCTTTCTTT. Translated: CSVDRQGLGTEAFF. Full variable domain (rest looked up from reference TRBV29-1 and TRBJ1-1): SAVISQKPSRDICQRGTSLTIQCQVDSQVTMMFWYRQQPGQSLTLIATANQGSEATYESGFVIDKFPISRPNLTFSTLTVSNMSPEDSSIYLCSVDRQGLGTEAFFGQGTRLTVV.

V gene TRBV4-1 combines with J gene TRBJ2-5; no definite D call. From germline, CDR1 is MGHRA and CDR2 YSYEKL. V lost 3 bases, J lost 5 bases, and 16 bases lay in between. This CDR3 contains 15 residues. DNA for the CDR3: TGCGCCAGCAGCCAGCATGAACTGGGTGGGGAGACCCAGTACTTC. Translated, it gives CASSQHELGGETQYF.

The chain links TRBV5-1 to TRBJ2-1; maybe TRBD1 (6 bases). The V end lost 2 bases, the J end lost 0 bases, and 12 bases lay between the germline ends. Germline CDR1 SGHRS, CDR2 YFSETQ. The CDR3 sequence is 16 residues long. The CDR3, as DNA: TGCGCCAGCAGCTTCCTACAGGGTAGCTCCTACAATGAGCAGTTCTTC. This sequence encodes CASSFLQGSSYNEQFF.

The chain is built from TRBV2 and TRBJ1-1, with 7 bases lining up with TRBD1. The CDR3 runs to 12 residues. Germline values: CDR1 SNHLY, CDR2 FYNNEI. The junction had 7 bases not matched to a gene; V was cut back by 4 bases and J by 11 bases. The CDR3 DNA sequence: TGTGCCAGCAGTGTAGACAGGGTTCAGGCTTTCTTT. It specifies CASSVDRVQAFF.

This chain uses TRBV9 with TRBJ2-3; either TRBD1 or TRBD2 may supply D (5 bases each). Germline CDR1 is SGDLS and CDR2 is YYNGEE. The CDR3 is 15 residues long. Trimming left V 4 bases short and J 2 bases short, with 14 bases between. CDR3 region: CASSFPGTHTDTQYF. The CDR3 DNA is TGTGCCAGCAGCTTCCCCGGGACCCACACAGATACGCAGTATTTT.

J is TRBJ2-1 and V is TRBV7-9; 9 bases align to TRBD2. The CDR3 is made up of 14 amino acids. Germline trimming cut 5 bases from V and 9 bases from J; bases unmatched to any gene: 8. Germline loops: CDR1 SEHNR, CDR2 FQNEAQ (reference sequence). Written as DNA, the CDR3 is TGTGCCAGCAGCGGGCTAGCGGGGTTAGCTGAGCAGTTCTTC. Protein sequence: CASSGLAGLAEQFF.

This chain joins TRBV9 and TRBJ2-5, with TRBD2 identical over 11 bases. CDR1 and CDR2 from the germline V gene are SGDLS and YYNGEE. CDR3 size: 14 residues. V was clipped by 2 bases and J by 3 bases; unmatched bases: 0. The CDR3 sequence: CASSVGLAEETQYF. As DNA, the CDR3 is TGTGCCAGCAGCGTGGGACTAGCGGAAGAGACCCAGTACTTC. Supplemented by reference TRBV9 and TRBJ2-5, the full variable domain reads DSGVTQTPKHLITATGQRVTLRCSPRSGDLSVYWYQQSLDQGLQFLIQYYNGEERAKGNILERFSAQQFPDLHSELNLSSLELGDSALYFCASSVGLAEETQYFGPGTRLLVL.

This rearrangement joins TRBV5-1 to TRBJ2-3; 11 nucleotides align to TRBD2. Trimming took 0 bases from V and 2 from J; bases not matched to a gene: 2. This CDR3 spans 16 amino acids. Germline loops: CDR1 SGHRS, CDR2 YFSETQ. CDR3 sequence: CASSLGLAGLTDTQYF. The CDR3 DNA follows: TGCGCCAGCAGCTTGGGACTAGCGGGGCTCACAGATACGCAGTATTTT. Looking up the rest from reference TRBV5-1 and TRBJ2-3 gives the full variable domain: KAGVTQTPRYLIKTRGQQVTLSCSPISGHRSVSWYQQTPGQGLQFLFEYFSETQRNKGNFPGRFSGRQFSNSRSEMNVSTLELGDSALYLCASSLGLAGLTDTQYFGPGTRLTVL.

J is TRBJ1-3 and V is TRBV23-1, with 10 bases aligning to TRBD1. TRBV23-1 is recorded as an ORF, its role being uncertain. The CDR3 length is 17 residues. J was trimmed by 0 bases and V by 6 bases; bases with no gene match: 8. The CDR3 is CASSPGQGIFSGNTIYF. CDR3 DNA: TGCGCCAGCAGCCCGGGACAGGGGATATTCTCTGGAAACACCATATATTTT.

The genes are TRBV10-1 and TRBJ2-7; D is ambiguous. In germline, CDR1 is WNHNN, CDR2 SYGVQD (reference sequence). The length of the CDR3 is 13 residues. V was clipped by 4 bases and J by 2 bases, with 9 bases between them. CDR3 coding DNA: TGCGCCAGCAGTGCTGTCAGAACCTACGAGCAGTACTTC. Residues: CASSAVRTYEQYF.

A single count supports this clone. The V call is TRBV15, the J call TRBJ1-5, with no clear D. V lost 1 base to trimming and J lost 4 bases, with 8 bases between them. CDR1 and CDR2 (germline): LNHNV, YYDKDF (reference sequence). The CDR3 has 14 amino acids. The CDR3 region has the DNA TGTGCCACCAGCAGAGGCTCGGATAATCAGCCCCAGCATTTT. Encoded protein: CATSRGSDNQPQHF.

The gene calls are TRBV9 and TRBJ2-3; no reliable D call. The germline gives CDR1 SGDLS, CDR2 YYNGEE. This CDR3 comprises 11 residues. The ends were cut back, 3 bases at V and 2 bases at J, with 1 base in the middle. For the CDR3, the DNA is TGTGCCAGCAGCGCCACAGATACGCAGTATTTT. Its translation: CASSATDTQYF.

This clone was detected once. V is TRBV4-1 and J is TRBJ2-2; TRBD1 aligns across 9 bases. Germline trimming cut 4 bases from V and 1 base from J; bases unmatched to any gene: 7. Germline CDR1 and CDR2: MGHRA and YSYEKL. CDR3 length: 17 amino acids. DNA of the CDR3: TGCGCCAGCAGCCGACCAATGGGACAGGGGAACACCGGGGAGCTGTTTTTT. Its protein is CASSRPMGQGNTGELFF.

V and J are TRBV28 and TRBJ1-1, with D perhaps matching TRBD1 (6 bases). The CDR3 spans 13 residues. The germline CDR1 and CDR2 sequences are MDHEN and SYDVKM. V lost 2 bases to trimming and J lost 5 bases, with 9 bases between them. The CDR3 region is CASSLTGRTEAFF. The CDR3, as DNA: TGTGCCAGCAGTTTAACAGGGAGGACTGAAGCTTTCTTT.